Each of the 21 T cell receptor beta chains below was sequenced from the same sample in a study of metastatic and nonmetastatic thyroid tumors. TCRdb re-clonotyped the PCR reads through MiXCR. This repertoire shows around 7,100 clones, about a third found once; its top ten account for around 33%. Thyroid surgery was performed in patients who had received no treatment beforehand. The sample consisted of adjacent normal tissue. All receptors come from a female donor with papillary thyroid cancer or a benign thyroid nodule (not recorded which). Some clones in this sample may be carry-over from other donors' samples.

The rearrangement uses TRBV9 and TRBJ1-2; possible D gene TRBD1, 6 bases. With 0 bases removed from V and 4 bases from J, the gap between germline ends came to 10 bases. This CDR3 has 14 amino acids. CDR1 is SGDLS, CDR2 YYNGEE, per germline. Here the CDR3 DNA reads TGTGCCAGCAGCGTAGAGGACAGATCCTATGGCTACACCTTC. The encoded protein is CASSVEDRSYGYTF.

The CDR3 protein is CSARVTSGLYEQYF. CDR3 nucleotides: TGCAGTGCTAGAGTGACTAGCGGGCTCTACGAGCAGTACTTC. The genes are TRBV20-1 and TRBJ2-7, with TRBD2 matching over 10 bases. The germline V gene has CDR1 DFQATT and CDR2 SNEGSKA (reference sequence). The CDR3 has 14 amino acids. V was clipped by 1 base and J by 3 bases; unmatched bases: 3.

This clone was seen only a few times. V usage is TRBV6-1 and J usage is TRBJ2-7; a weak D match, TRBD1 (6 bases). This CDR3 contains 18 residues. The germline V gene encodes CDR1 MNHNS and CDR2 SASEGT. V dropped 2 bases and J dropped 5 bases, with 25 bases sitting between them. CDR3 coding DNA: TGTGCCAGCAGTGAACTCCGGACAGTTTTATCCGGGGCCAACGAGCAGTACTTC. Amino acids: CASSELRTVLSGANEQYF.

The V and J genes are TRBV12-3 or TRBV12-4 and TRBJ2-3, with D maybe TRBD2 (7 bases). The V gene lost 2 bases and the J gene lost 2 bases, with 14 bases spanning the gap. This CDR3 spans 16 amino acids. CDR3 coding DNA: TGTGCCAGCAGTTTAAGGGGGGGGACCCCCACAGATACGCAGTATTTT. Its protein product is CASSLRGGTPTDTQYF.

The rearrangement links TRBV7-6 to TRBJ1-2, with D perhaps TRBD1 (6 bases). The CDR3 contains 14 residues. The germline V gene has CDR1 SGHVS and CDR2 FNYEAQ. V gave up 3 bases and J gave up 2 bases, with 10 bases separating them. The CDR3, as DNA: TGTGCCAGCAGCTTCGGGGGCAGGAACTATGGCTACACCTTC. It is translated as CASSFGGRNYGYTF.

This clone was counted once. The chain couples TRBV11-3 to TRBJ2-2; the D gene is possibly TRBD1 (5 bases). CDR1 and CDR2 (germline): SGHNT, YENEEA. The ends were cut back, 5 bases at V and 3 bases at J, with 16 bases in the middle. The CDR3 extends over 16 amino acids. CDR3 sequence: CASSPIRGRDTGELFF. The CDR3 nucleotides read TGTGCCAGCAGCCCCATCCGTGGCAGGGACACCGGGGAGCTGTTTTTT.

The chain combines TRBV20-1 with TRBJ1-1, with D possibly matching TRBD1 (6 bases). The V end lost 4 bases, the J end lost 2 bases, and 23 bases lay between the germline ends. Germline V gene sequence: CDR1 DFQATT, CDR2 SNEGSKA (reference sequence). The CDR3 is made up of 17 amino acids. CDR3 protein: CSANGRGATPSNTEAFF. In DNA form, the CDR3 reads TGCAGTGCTAACGGGAGGGGGGCCACCCCTTCTAACACTGAAGCTTTCTTT.

V is TRBV27 and J is TRBJ2-6; the D is unclear. The length of the CDR3 is 17 residues. V lost 5 bases and J 3 bases, leaving 17 bases between the germline ends. Germline V gives CDR1 MNHEY, CDR2 SMNVEV (reference sequence). CDR3 sequence reads: CASSTLSSSYGANVLTF. In DNA form, the CDR3 reads TGTGCCAGCAGTACCCTCAGCTCGAGCTATGGGGCCAACGTCCTGACTTTC.

This clone is medium-sized in the sample. The chain recombines TRBV6-5 with TRBJ2-5; possible D gene TRBD2, 6 bases. Trimming removed 0 bases from V and 1 base from J, with 9 bases in between. The CDR3 spans 15 residues. Looked up from germline, CDR1 is MNHEY and CDR2 is SVGAGI. The CDR3 region is CASSYSRTTQETQYF. CDR3 nucleotide sequence: TGTGCCAGCAGTTACTCGAGGACTACCCAAGAGACCCAGTACTTC.

J is TRBJ1-1 and V is TRBV2; D call uncertain. Trimming removed 5 bases from V and 7 bases from J, with 23 bases in between. Germline V lookup: CDR1 SNHLY, CDR2 FYNNEI. CDR3 length equals 16 residues. CDR3 protein: CASSTPLGQTVDEAFF. CDR3 nucleotides: TGTGCCAGCAGTACACCATTGGGCCAGACTGTCGATGAAGCTTTCTTT.

The chain employs TRBV9 and TRBJ2-5; the D gene could be TRBD1 or TRBD2 (5 bases each). Trimming left V 4 bases short and J 5 bases short, with 24 bases between. CDR1 and CDR2 from the germline V gene are SGDLS and YYNGEE. This CDR3 is 17 amino acids long. In DNA, the CDR3 is TGTGCCAGCAGCCCCCCGGGAAAGGGGTATTCAGCCGAGACCCAGTACTTC. This sequence encodes CASSPPGKGYSAETQYF.

This clone was detected only a few times. The junction departs from germline at one end; a sequencing error may be responsible. The chain combines TRBV6-1 with TRBJ1-2; weak D call: TRBD1 (5 bases). The germline CDR1 and CDR2 sequences are MNHNS and SASEGT. The CDR3 has 13 residues. In DNA, the CDR3 is TGTGCCAGCAGTCCGGGACCTAACTGTGGCTACACCTTC. Translated: CASSPGPNCGYTF.

As concerns this clone: This likely comes from a read error, as the CDR3 has no conserved phenylalanine or tryptophan at its end. The V gene is TRBV2, the J gene TRBJ2-7; unclear D gene. Germline V CDR1 and CDR2: SNHLY, FYNNEI. The CDR3 extends over 13 amino acids. V was trimmed by 4 bases and J by 3 bases, leaving 10 bases between them. The chain's CDR3 is CASSAFTNYEQYL. The CDR3 DNA is TGTGCCAGCAGTGCATTCACTAACTACGAGCAGTACTTG.

This clone was seen more than once but under ten times. The chain employs TRBV12-5 and TRBJ1-1; a possible D gene is TRBD1 (5 bases). The CDR3 covers 14 residues. The V and J ends lost 7 bases and 2 bases respectively, with 14 bases between them. Germline values: CDR1 LGHNT, CDR2 FRNRAP. This chain's CDR3 is CASALDSLNTEAFF. The DNA of the CDR3 is TGTGCTAGTGCCTTAGACAGCCTAAACACTGAAGCTTTCTTT.

The V call is TRBV4-1, the J call TRBJ2-1, with 8 nucleotides matching TRBD2. This CDR3 is 14 amino acids long. Germline V gene data show CDR1 as MGHRA and CDR2 as YSYEKL. After removal of 4 bases from V and 6 bases from J, the junction contained 5 bases not matched to a gene. CDR3 sequence reads: CASSPGLVLNEQFF. The DNA of the CDR3 is TGCGCCAGCAGCCCGGGACTAGTACTCAATGAGCAGTTCTTC.

This clone was counted a few times. V is TRBV6-2 or TRBV6-3 and J is TRBJ1-5; possible D gene TRBD1, 5 bases. Germline V lookup: CDR1 MNHEY, CDR2 SVGEGT. Trimming took off 5 bases at V and 0 bases at J, with 20 bases between the two ends. CDR3 length equals 18 residues. The CDR3 bases are TGTGCCAGCAGTGACGCTAGGGCGGGGGGTTATAGCAATCAGCCCCAGCATTTT. It specifies CASSDARAGGYSNQPQHF.

There are a few counts of this clone. V usage is TRBV10-1 and J usage is TRBJ2-3; 12 bases fit TRBD2. From germline, CDR1 is WNHNN and CDR2 SYGVQD (reference sequence). The CDR3 spans 15 residues. The J segment lost 0 bases and the V segment lost 6 bases, leaving 1 base of the junction unmatched. CDR3 protein: CASSGTSGSTDTQYF. The CDR3, as DNA: TGCGCCAGCAGCGGGACTAGCGGGAGCACAGATACGCAGTATTTT.

This clone was counted only a few times. The junction does not match germline at one end; this may be a read error. The chain uses TRBV6-1 and TRBJ1-1; a weak D match, TRBD1 (6 bases). Looked up from germline, CDR1 is MNHNS and CDR2 is SASEGT. This CDR3 has 14 residues. CDR3 sequence reads: CASSSQGADTQALF. Written as DNA, the CDR3 is TGTGCCAGCAGCTCACAGGGTGCTGACACTCAAGCTTTGTTT.

In its sample, this clone was seen a few times. The chain has TRBV30 and TRBJ2-7; D remains unclear. Germline CDR1 GTSNPN, CDR2 SVGIG (reference sequence). The CDR3 sequence is 11 residues long. The germline V and J ends were trimmed by 4 bases and 3 bases, with 7 bases remaining between them. CDR3 region: CAWTKGYEQYF. The CDR3 coding sequence is TGTGCCTGGACCAAGGGCTACGAGCAGTACTTC.

This clone was detected a few times. This rearrangement joins TRBV6-2 or TRBV6-3 to TRBJ1-6; unclear D gene. The germline gives CDR1 MNHEY, CDR2 SVGEGT. V lost 0 bases, J lost 0 bases, and 12 bases lay in between. This CDR3 has 18 amino acids. The CDR3 reads CASSYSSPRSSYNSPLHF. The DNA of the CDR3 is TGTGCCAGCAGTTACTCGAGTCCCAGGAGCTCCTATAATTCACCCCTCCACTTT.

The CDR3 loop reads CASSSSQGNSPLHF. The CDR3 region has the DNA TGTGCCAGCAGTTCCTCGCAGGGGAATTCACCCCTCCACTTT. This chain joins TRBV6-6 and TRBJ1-6; the D gene is possibly TRBD1 (6 bases). CDR3 length equals 14 residues. The germline V gene has CDR1 MNHNY and CDR2 SVGAGI (reference sequence). With 4 bases removed from V and 7 bases from J, the gap between germline ends came to 11 bases.